Each of the 20 T cell receptor beta chains below was sequenced from the same sample in a study of Graves' ophthalmopathy and Graves' hyperthyroidism. Amplified TCR beta CDR3 regions were obtained using RNA transcripts as template. An initial RT-PCR round employing HTBI primers preceded a second-round multiplex PCR. TCRdb re-called the multiplex PCR reads with MiXCR, one entry per CDR3 protein. The sample contains around 670,000 distinct CDR3 sequences, approximately 40% of which appear only once. Source material: peripheral blood. The receptors shown here come from an adult man with Graves' ophthalmopathy.

The rearrangement joins TRBV7-2 to TRBJ1-2, with D uncertain. The CDR3 is 15 residues long. V lost 5 bases and J lost 6, with 19 bases in between. Germline CDR1 and CDR2: SGHTA and FQGNSA. This CDR3 reads CASSQDYDVRNGYTF. The DNA for the CDR3 is TGTGCCAGCAGCCAAGACTACGACGTGCGGAATGGCTACACCTTC.

This clonotype occurred a few times. This chain uses TRBV12-3 or TRBV12-4 with TRBJ1-1; tentatively, D is TRBD1 (5 bases). This CDR3 region has 13 residues. The ends were cut back, 3 bases at V and 6 bases at J, with 11 bases in the middle. The CDR3 coding sequence is TGTGCCAGCAGTTTTTTCACGGGGGCTGAAGCTTTCTTT. As protein: CASSFFTGAEAFF.

This rearrangement joins TRBV2 to TRBJ1-3, with D tentatively TRBD1 (6 bases). This CDR3 is built from 15 residues. The ends were cut back, 5 bases at V and 0 bases at J, with 11 bases in the middle. The germline CDR1 and CDR2 sequences are SNHLY and FYNNEI. The CDR3 protein is CASSYGGYSGNTIYF. CDR3 coding DNA: TGTGCCAGCAGTTACGGGGGCTACTCTGGAAACACCATATATTTT.

In its sample, this clonotype was seen a few times. The chain joins TRBV7-9 to TRBJ2-5; tentative D call: TRBD1 (5 bases). Germline V gene sequence: CDR1 SEHNR, CDR2 FQNEAQ (reference sequence). The CDR3 is made up of 16 amino acids. Trimming stripped 3 bases from V and 1 base from J, with 15 bases between. CDR3 protein: CASSFSGYPSQETQYF. For the CDR3, the DNA is TGTGCCAGCAGCTTTTCAGGGTACCCCAGCCAAGAGACCCAGTACTTC.

In regard to this clonotype: A far bigger clonotype differs at one base, so this is likely a read error. The rearrangement joins TRBV2 to TRBJ2-5; D perhaps matches TRBD2 (6 bases). This CDR3 spans 11 amino acids. Germline lookup yields CDR1 SNHLY and CDR2 FYNNEI. The ends were cut back, 4 bases at V and 9 bases at J, with 9 bases in the middle. The chain's CDR3 is CASSVREAQYF. As DNA, the CDR3 is TGTGCCAGCAGTGTTAGGGAGGCCCAGTACTTC.

This chain joins TRBV29-1 and TRBJ1-1; D is uncertain. CDR3 length: 12 residues. V was clipped by 8 bases and J by 1 base, with 11 bases between them. Germline V lookup: CDR1 SQVTM, CDR2 ANQGSEA. CDR3 amino acids: CSSLTANTEAFF. The CDR3 coding sequence is TGCAGCTCCCTAACAGCGAACACTGAAGCTTTCTTT.

The rearrangement joins TRBV20-1 to TRBJ2-5; perhaps TRBD1 as D (6 bases). V was shortened by 3 bases and J by 5 bases, with 10 bases between the two germline ends. This CDR3 contains 12 residues. Germline V lookup: CDR1 DFQATT, CDR2 SNEGSKA (reference sequence). CDR3: CSASRQGETQYF. CDR3 sequence (DNA): TGCAGTGCTAGTAGGCAGGGGGAGACCCAGTACTTC.

The J gene is TRBJ1-6, the V gene TRBV6-6, with 11 bases lining up with TRBD1. CDR3 size: 16 residues. CDR1 and CDR2 from the germline V gene are MNHNY and SVGAGI (reference sequence). The J segment lost 10 bases and the V segment lost 6 bases, leaving 11 bases of the junction unmatched. CDR3 amino acids: CASRFTVGQGESPLHF. The CDR3 DNA sequence: TGTGCCAGCAGGTTTACCGTGGGACAGGGGGAATCACCCCTCCACTTT.

A word on this clonotype: Being one base from a much bigger clone, this may be a read error. This chain joins TRBV7-7 and TRBJ2-7, with a possible D match to TRBD2 (6 bases). CDR3 length equals 14 residues. Germline CDR1 is SSHAT and CDR2 is FNYEAQ (reference sequence). This CDR3 is CARSLEVGGYEQYF. CDR3 bases: TGTGCCCGCAGCTTAGAGGTCGGGGGCTACGAGCAGTACTTC.

The V and J genes are TRBV11-2 and TRBJ2-7; 7 bases align to TRBD1. Germline trimming cut 0 bases from V and 5 bases from J; bases unmatched to any gene: 13. Per the germline V gene, CDR1 is SGHAT and CDR2 is FQNNGV. This CDR3 contains 17 residues. Here the CDR3 DNA reads TGTGCCAGCAGCTTAGAAGGAGAACGGCAGGGGGAAAACGAGCAGTACTTC. Its protein product is CASSLEGERQGENEQYF.

V is TRBV29-1 and J is TRBJ1-3; TRBD1 aligns across 8 bases. From germline, CDR1 is SQVTM and CDR2 ANQGSEA. Trimming took 6 bases from V and 2 from J; bases not matched to a gene: 6. The CDR3 spans 14 residues. CDR3 sequence (DNA): TGCAGCGTAGGACAGGGAGAGGCTGGAAACACCATATATTTT. Its translation is CSVGQGEAGNTIYF.

For this clonotype: At one boundary the junction diverges from the germline segment, which might be a read error. The chain couples TRBV10-3 to TRBJ1-5, with a weak D call TRBD1 (5 bases). The CDR3 sequence is 14 residues long. In germline, CDR1 is ENHRY, CDR2 SYGVKD. The CDR3 DNA is TGTGCCAGCAGTTGGGACGAGAGCAATCAGCCCCAGCATTTT. Translating gives CASSWDESNQPQHF.

This clonotype is a singleton in its sample. The V call is TRBV7-8, the J call TRBJ2-7; no reliable D call. The CDR3 runs to 13 residues. The V gene's germline CDR1 is SGHVS and CDR2 FQNEAQ. V lost 5 bases, J lost 5 bases, and 13 bases lay in between. CDR3 coding DNA: TGTGCCAGCAGCCAGTCGGCAGGCGACGAGCAGTACTTC. As protein: CASSQSAGDEQYF.

This clonotype was counted at least ten times. The J gene is TRBJ1-4, the V gene TRBV12-3 or TRBV12-4; 9 bases fit TRBD1. V was pared by 5 bases and J by 5 bases, with 6 bases of the junction left unmatched. This CDR3 has 15 amino acids. The CDR3 coding sequence is TGTGCCAGCAGTCGAACCGGGACAGGGAATGAAAAACTGTTTTTT. Amino acids: CASSRTGTGNEKLFF.

The chain has TRBV11-2 and TRBJ1-2; weak D call: TRBD1 (5 bases). From germline, CDR1 is SGHAT and CDR2 FQNNGV. The CDR3 consists of 13 residues. V was pared by 11 bases and J by 6 bases, with 19 bases between. This CDR3 is CAWSDGQGDGYTF. The CDR3 region has the DNA TGTGCCTGGAGTGACGGGCAGGGTGATGGCTACACCTTC.

This clonotype was detected a few times. V usage is TRBV15 and J usage is TRBJ2-7; D possibly corresponds to TRBD1 (5 bases). V dropped 4 bases and J dropped 6 bases, with 16 bases sitting between them. In germline, CDR1 is LNHNV, CDR2 YYDKDF (reference sequence). The CDR3 consists of 14 residues. The CDR3 region is CATSTNRPAPEQYF. In DNA form, the CDR3 reads TGTGCCACCAGCACAAACAGGCCGGCTCCCGAGCAGTACTTC. The variable domain in full, with the rest retrieved from reference TRBV15 and TRBJ2-7, is DAMVIQNPRYQVTQFGKPVTLSCSQTLNHNVMYWYQQKSSQAPKLLFHYYDKDFNNEADTPDNFQSRRPNTSFCFLDIRSPGLGDTAMYLCATSTNRPAPEQYFGPGTRLTVT.

V and J are TRBV20-1 and TRBJ1-4; perhaps TRBD1 as D (6 bases). CDR3 size: 12 residues. Germline V gene data show CDR1 as DFQATT and CDR2 as SNEGSKA (reference sequence). Trimming stripped 3 bases from V and 8 bases from J, with 10 bases between. CDR3 coding DNA: TGCAGTGCTAGGACAGGAGACGAAAAACTGTTTTTT. Its protein product is CSARTGDEKLFF.

As regards this clonotype: Likely a read error: the CDR3 ends without its conserved phenylalanine or tryptophan. The limits of the CDR3 on the DNA are not certain, so only TCRdb's listed CDR3 is given. The chain couples TRBV15 to TRBJ1-1. The CDR3 region is 10 residues in length, termini included. Germline loops: CDR1 LNHNV, CDR2 YYDKDF (reference sequence). The CDR3 here is CATSRDRLNY.

The rearrangement links TRBV15 to TRBJ1-5, with 7 bases aligning to TRBD1. Trimming removed 2 bases from V and 0 bases from J; junction bases left unmatched: 10. The CDR3 contains 18 residues. In germline, CDR1 is LNHNV, CDR2 YYDKDF (reference sequence). This CDR3 reads CATSRPGTEIYSNQPQHF. The CDR3 DNA follows: TGTGCCACCAGCAGACCCGGGACAGAAATCTATAGCAATCAGCCCCAGCATTTT.

The gene calls are TRBV11-2 and TRBJ2-3; perhaps TRBD1 as D (6 bases). V was trimmed by 9 bases and J by 1 base, leaving 14 bases between them. The CDR3 sequence is 14 residues long. The germline V gene has CDR1 SGHAT and CDR2 FQNNGV. The CDR3 bases are TGTGCCAGTTCGGGCAGGGGAGGCACAGATACGCAGTATTTT. It specifies CASSGRGGTDTQYF.